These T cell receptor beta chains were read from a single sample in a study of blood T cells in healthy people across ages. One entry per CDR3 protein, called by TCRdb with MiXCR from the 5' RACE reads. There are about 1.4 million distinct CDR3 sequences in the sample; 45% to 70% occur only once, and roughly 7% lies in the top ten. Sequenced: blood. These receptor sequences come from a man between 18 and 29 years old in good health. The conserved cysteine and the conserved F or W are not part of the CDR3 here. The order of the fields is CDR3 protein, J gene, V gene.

CDR3 protein: ASSSPGQGGDYGYT
J gene: TRBJ1-2
V gene: TRBV7-9

CDR3 protein: ASSPLGSSYGYT
J gene: TRBJ1-2
V gene: TRBV2

CDR3 protein: ASSPIIALEGPDTQY
J gene: TRBJ2-3
V gene: TRBV3-1

CDR3 protein: ASSLDVGGVNTEAF
J gene: TRBJ1-1
V gene: TRBV5-6

CDR3 protein: ATSRDRGPAPLH
J gene: TRBJ1-6
V gene: TRBV15

CDR3 protein: ASSLEMGRNYEQY
J gene: -
V gene: TRBV28

CDR3 protein: ASSQDFSDNGYT
J gene: TRBJ1-2
V gene: TRBV4-3

CDR3 protein: ASSLADRGFASYT
J gene: TRBJ1-2
V gene: TRBV5-1

CDR3 protein: ASSFVTATGALGIQY
J gene: TRBJ2-4
V gene: TRBV7-2

CDR3 protein: ASSPLFSYEQY
J gene: -
V gene: TRBV12-3/TRBV12-4

CDR3 protein: ASRLGRENTEAF
J gene: TRBJ1-1
V gene: TRBV4-1

CDR3 protein: ATERTGEGQY
J gene: TRBJ2-5
V gene: TRBV7-9

CDR3 protein: ASSVGGRGNIQY
J gene: TRBJ2-4
V gene: TRBV9

CDR3 protein: ASSSGTSDYNEQF
J gene: TRBJ2-1
V gene: TRBV6-2/TRBV6-3

CDR3 protein: ATTPNTNSPLH
J gene: TRBJ1-6
V gene: TRBV15

CDR3 protein: ASSLGRNNEQF
J gene: TRBJ2-1
V gene: TRBV7-2

CDR3 protein: ASSLGTLMDEQF
J gene: TRBJ2-1
V gene: TRBV4-3

CDR3 protein: ASTSGTGGRRTEAF
J gene: TRBJ1-1
V gene: TRBV6-6

CDR3 protein: ASNPGVTTGAF
J gene: TRBJ1-1
V gene: TRBV7-2

CDR3 protein: ASRARLGVANVLT
J gene: TRBJ2-6
V gene: TRBV11-2

CDR3 protein: ASSKLAGRYNEQF
J gene: TRBJ2-1
V gene: TRBV6-2/TRBV6-3

CDR3 protein: ASSPPPGGPGKNIQY
J gene: TRBJ2-4
V gene: TRBV7-2

CDR3 protein: ASSDGGPYSNQPQH
J gene: TRBJ1-5
V gene: TRBV5-6

CDR3 protein: ASKADRTSNQPQH
J gene: TRBJ1-5
V gene: TRBV21-1

CDR3 protein: ASSPRLQDKGDEQF
J gene: TRBJ2-1
V gene: TRBV7-7

CDR3 protein: ASSHGPIAGRSYEQY
J gene: TRBJ2-7
V gene: TRBV3-1

CDR3 protein: ASKRANYGYT
J gene: TRBJ1-2
V gene: TRBV6-2/TRBV6-3

CDR3 protein: ASSQGEGDRPGYT
J gene: TRBJ1-2
V gene: TRBV4-1

CDR3 protein: SVRDKSDSPLH
J gene: TRBJ1-6
V gene: TRBV29-1

CDR3 protein: ASRADSEGDQPQH
J gene: TRBJ1-5
V gene: TRBV2

CDR3 protein: ASSHQGQGNYGYT
J gene: TRBJ1-2
V gene: TRBV27

CDR3 protein: ASSPRTIPTSYNEQF
J gene: TRBJ2-1
V gene: TRBV4-1

CDR3 protein: ASTDTGSVYNEQF
J gene: TRBJ2-1
V gene: TRBV6-5

CDR3 protein: ASSSRPGLMYQETQY
J gene: TRBJ2-5
V gene: TRBV7-2